These 18 T cell receptor beta chains were all obtained from the same sample, sequenced in a study of naive and memory T cell subsets. Two oligonucleotides, mixed equimolar, formed the beta constant-region primer covering TRBC1 and TRBC2. Ligated cDNA was amplified by four rounds of PCR with nested alpha and beta constant-region primers and SP2. TCRdb itself ran the UMI-ligation and nested PCR reads through MiXCR, one entry per CDR3 protein. The data show 95,000 to 150,000 distinct CDR3 sequences, just over 35% seen once. Sequenced sample: central memory CD4+ T cells from blood. These receptors all stem from a human donor in good health.

The rearrangement uses TRBV29-1 and TRBJ1-1; 8 bases match TRBD1. Germline trimming cut 7 bases from V and 6 bases from J; bases unmatched to any gene: 16. From germline, CDR1 is SQVTM and CDR2 ANQGSEA. This CDR3 is 15 amino acids long. This CDR3 reads CSAREQGVGFAEAFF. CDR3 nucleotides: TGCAGCGCAAGAGAACAGGGGGTCGGGTTCGCTGAAGCTTTCTTT.

The gene calls are TRBV7-9 and TRBJ2-5, with D hard to call. CDR3 size: 14 residues. Germline V gene data show CDR1 as SEHNR and CDR2 as FQNEAQ (reference sequence). Trimming took 5 bases from V and 2 from J, leaving 12 bases between them. The chain's CDR3 is CASSGKKLQETQYF. The CDR3 DNA reads as TGTGCCAGCAGCGGTAAAAAACTACAAGAGACCCAGTACTTC. Supplemented by reference TRBV7-9 and TRBJ2-5, the full variable domain reads DTGVSQNPRHKITKRGQNVTFRCDPISEHNRLYWYRQTLGQGPEFLTYFQNEAQLEKSRLLSDRFSAERPKGSFSTLEIQRTEQGDSAMYLCASSGKKLQETQYFGPGTRLLVL.

This chain joins TRBV25-1 and TRBJ1-2; D is unresolved. The CDR3 totals 15 residues. Trimming removed 3 bases from V and 2 bases from J, with 13 bases in between. Germline V gives CDR1 MGHDK, CDR2 SYGVNS. CDR3 sequence reads: CASSEAGLRNYGYTF. CDR3 coding DNA: TGTGCCAGCAGTGAGGCCGGGCTGAGAAACTATGGCTACACCTTC.

The chain couples TRBV28 to TRBJ2-2, with D possibly TRBD2 on 7 matching bases. V lost 8 bases and J lost 0, with 16 bases in between. The CDR3 spans 16 residues. Germline loops: CDR1 MDHEN, CDR2 SYDVKM. For the CDR3, the DNA is TGTGCCAGCCGACGGGGGCGGGGGACGAACACCGGGGAGCTGTTTTTT. This sequence encodes CASRRGRGTNTGELFF. Complete variable domain (other parts from reference TRBV28 and TRBJ2-2): DVKVTQSSRYLVKRTGEKVFLECVQDMDHENMFWYRQDPGLGLRLIYFSYDVKMKEKGDIPEGYSVSREKKERFSLILESASTNQTSMYLCASRRGRGTNTGELFFGEGSRLTVL.

In nucleotides, the CDR3 is TGCAGTGCTAGTACCCGGGGGCAGAATCGCTACACCTTC. This translates into CSASTRGQNRYTF. The V call is TRBV20-1, the J call TRBJ1-2; D might be TRBD1 (6 bases). The CDR3 spans 13 residues. V dropped 3 bases and J dropped 9 bases, with 17 bases sitting between them. The germline V gene has CDR1 DFQATT and CDR2 SNEGSKA (reference sequence).

This chain joins TRBV6-1 and TRBJ2-4; unclear D gene. This CDR3 has 13 residues. In germline, CDR1 is MNHNS, CDR2 SASEGT. Trimming pared 0 bases from V and 9 bases from J, leaving 9 bases between. The CDR3, as DNA: TGTGCCAGCAGTGAAGCGCCCAGAACCATTCAGTACTTC. Translating gives CASSEAPRTIQYF.

The genes are TRBV9 and TRBJ2-1; D uncertain. Trimming pared 3 bases from V and 7 bases from J, leaving 11 bases between. In germline, CDR1 is SGDLS, CDR2 YYNGEE. The CDR3 runs 13 residues. CDR3 region: CASSALEWNEQFF. The CDR3, as DNA: TGTGCCAGCAGCGCGCTAGAATGGAATGAGCAGTTCTTC.

This clonotype was recorded a few times. The rearrangement links TRBV3-1 to TRBJ2-1; possibly TRBD2 for D (5 bases). Trimming pared 6 bases from V and 6 bases from J, leaving 18 bases between. There are 15 residues in the CDR3. Germline V gives CDR1 LGHDT, CDR2 YNNKEL (reference sequence). CDR3 sequence reads: CASSPVITRSNEQFF. CDR3 sequence (DNA): TGTGCCAGCAGTCCCGTAATAACTAGGAGCAATGAGCAGTTCTTC.

This rearrangement joins TRBV20-1 to TRBJ2-1; TRBD1 agrees at 8 bases. The germline V gene encodes CDR1 DFQATT and CDR2 SNEGSKA (reference sequence). V shed 1 base, J shed 0 bases, and the junction held 8 bases outside the gene matches. The CDR3 consists of 17 residues. CDR3 protein: CSARAWGQASSYNEQFF. CDR3 nucleotides: TGCAGTGCTAGAGCCTGGGGACAGGCTAGCTCCTACAATGAGCAGTTCTTC.

This chain connects TRBV6-6 to TRBJ1-5; D uncertain. Trimming removed 2 bases at V and 6 bases at J, with 14 bases between. The CDR3 contains 15 residues. Germline CDR1 and CDR2: MNHNY and SVGAGI (reference sequence). CDR3 loop: CASSYRPEGGQPQHF. DNA of the CDR3: TGTGCCAGCAGTTACAGGCCCGAGGGAGGTCAGCCCCAGCATTTT.

This clonotype turned up a few times. The CDR3 here is CASSLRERQFF. DNA for the CDR3: TGTGCCAGCAGCTTAAGGGAGAGACAGTTCTTC. The chain couples TRBV11-1 to TRBJ2-1; possibly TRBD2 for D (5 bases). This CDR3 contains 11 residues. Trimming shortened V by 2 bases and J by 13 bases, and 9 bases separated the two germline ends. The germline V gene encodes CDR1 SGHAT and CDR2 FQDESV (reference sequence).

The chain couples TRBV11-2 to TRBJ1-4; D is undetermined. Germline CDR1 and CDR2: SGHAT and FQNNGV. The CDR3 has 12 residues. V was cut by 5 bases and J by 8 bases, with 9 bases left in between. The CDR3 region has the DNA TGTGCCAGCAGCAGGATAGGGGAAAAACTGTTTTTT. The encoded protein is CASSRIGEKLFF.

This chain connects TRBV6-6 to TRBJ2-1, with D maybe TRBD1 (6 bases). The germline V and J ends were trimmed by 7 bases and 7 bases, with 17 bases remaining between them. The CDR3 contains 14 residues. Germline assignment: CDR1 MNHNY and CDR2 SVGAGI (reference sequence). CDR3: CASIYQGPGNEQFF. The CDR3 DNA is TGTGCCAGCATTTATCAGGGGCCAGGTAATGAGCAGTTCTTC.

This clonotype has more than one count but fewer than ten. This chain uses TRBV7-2 with TRBJ1-1, with D perhaps matching TRBD1 (5 bases). The CDR3 is 15 amino acids. V was trimmed by 5 bases and J by 1 base, leaving 14 bases between them. Germline assignment: CDR1 SGHTA and CDR2 FQGNSA. CDR3 in amino acids: CASSPVGHPNTEAFF. The CDR3 bases are TGTGCCAGCAGCCCCGTTGGACACCCGAACACTGAAGCTTTCTTT. The entire variable domain, with the rest obtained from reference TRBV7-2 and TRBJ1-1, is as follows: GAGVSQSPSNKVTEKGKDVELRCDPISGHTALYWYRQSLGQGLEFLIYFQGNSAPDKSGLPSDRFSAERTGGSVSTLTIQRTQQEDSAVYLCASSPVGHPNTEAFFGQGTRLTVV.

The chain recombines TRBV27 with TRBJ1-2; D gene uncertain. Trimming left V 5 bases short and J 2 bases short, with 15 bases between. The germline V gene encodes CDR1 MNHEY and CDR2 SMNVEV (reference sequence). This CDR3 region has 15 residues. CDR3 amino acids: CASSRRFAENYGYTF. The CDR3, as DNA: TGTGCCAGCAGTCGAAGATTTGCAGAAAACTATGGCTACACCTTC.

This clonotype was counted many times. J is TRBJ2-1 and V is TRBV29-1; TRBD2 matches 9 bases. Trimming removed 3 bases from V and 3 bases from J; junction bases left unmatched: 3. Germline CDR1 and CDR2: SQVTM and ANQGSEA. The CDR3 runs to 14 residues. The DNA for the CDR3 is TGCAGCGTTGATATAGCGGGAGTCTACAATGAGCAGTTCTTC. Encoded protein: CSVDIAGVYNEQFF.

The genes are TRBV28 and TRBJ2-1, with D perhaps TRBD1 (5 bases). Germline lookup yields CDR1 MDHEN and CDR2 SYDVKM. This CDR3 has 15 residues. V was cut by 6 bases and J by 8 bases, with 20 bases left in between. The CDR3 sequence: CASSRVQAGSHEQFF. CDR3 nucleotide sequence: TGTGCCAGCAGCCGAGTGCAGGCAGGGTCCCATGAGCAGTTCTTC.

The J gene is TRBJ2-3, the V gene TRBV28; D is possibly TRBD2 (5 bases). The CDR3 has 14 amino acids. CDR1 is MDHEN, CDR2 SYDVKM, per germline. V shed 6 bases and J shed 2 bases, with 12 bases lying between them. This CDR3 is CASRSSGYTDTQYF. CDR3 nucleotide sequence: TGTGCCAGCAGGTCGAGCGGATACACAGATACGCAGTATTTT.